The TCR beta chain described here comes from a study of a mutant IDH1 vaccine in newly diagnosed glioma. On the study more broadly: Patients were given eight vaccinations, scheduled in weeks 1, 3, 5, 7, 11, 15, 19 and 23. Pretreatment consisted of radiotherapy, temozolomide, or both, with most receiving both.

Repertoires were generated with immunoSEQ multiplex PCR, while TCRdb's copy carries only in-frame clones and drops some. The sample lists around 42,000 clones, roughly 85% occurring once. Time point given: week 5, during vaccination. Vaccination comprised doses that each held 300 ug of mutant IDH1 20-mer peptide, plus topical imiquimod. This CDR3 has 18 amino acids. V was clipped by 0 bases and J by 4 bases; unmatched bases: 9. Germline V gene lookup returns CDR1 SGHVS and CDR2 FNYEAQ. Study outcomes and limitations: Pseudoprogression seemed unlinked to shifts in top peripheral T cell clonotypes. A vaccine-induced immune response developed in roughly 93% of the patients.

As regards this clone: The antigen remains undetermined.

Sequences were derived from PBMCs, sampled from a glioma patient whose treatment included an IDH1 peptide vaccine. The chain recombines TRBV7-6 with TRBJ1-1; the match to TRBD1 covers 12 bases. The sequence was obtained from a man aged 35 to 55 with glioma. The CDR3 protein is CASSLANPGQGAFTEAFF. The CDR3 DNA reads TGTGCCAGCAGCTTAGCTAACCCGGGACAGGGGGCTTTCACTGAAGCTTTCTTT.